Reported below is one TCR beta chain. As yet, its antigen is unknown. A much larger clone lies one base from this, so it may be a read error. The data are from a study of T-cell memory formation after mild COVID-19. The overall study: Among the donors, TCR clusters were largely specific to each donor. The study's findings and limits: In pre-infection memory, a portion of responding clones appeared, which suggested that cross-reactive memory joined. The study found balanced CD4/CD8 in clones contracting day 15 to 85 and a CD4+ lean in later expanders.

TCRdb re-derived calls from the 5' RACE reads in MiXCR, one entry per CDR3 protein. The sample has about 560,000 distinct CDR3 sequences; around a sixth are singletons. Looked up from germline, CDR1 is SGDLS and CDR2 is YYNGEE. This CDR3 is built from 15 residues. V is TRBV9 and J is TRBJ1-6; D ambiguous. Sequenced sample: PBMCs or a T cell subset sorted from them (not recorded which). This receptor was obtained from an adult woman who had mild COVID-19 (a few samples of this study predate the infection). Cell type and time point are not known. CDR3 nucleotide sequence: TGTGCCAGCATCGTAGGCGGGAGGGATAATTCACCCCTCCACTTT. Amino acid sequence: CASIVGGRDNSPLHF.